This section outlines one T cell receptor (beta chain) sequence together with its context. This sample was included in a study of blood T cell repertoires in COVID-19. About the research overall: PBMCs, B-cell-depleted T cells, or T cells were the source of the cDNA or gDNA that made up the material.

Assay used: immunoSEQ multiplex PCR; TCRdb lists only in-frame clones, some missing. In the table there are 250,000 to 400,000 clones, around 88% of which are singletons. The trim removed 1 base at V and 8 bases at J, leaving 5 bases unmatched. From germline, CDR1 is SGHNT and CDR2 YENEEA. The CDR3 contains 15 residues. V usage is TRBV11-3 and J usage is TRBJ1-4; 9 nucleotides align to TRBD1. This clonotype was obtained from a woman aged 30 to 39 with COVID-19, enrolled during active disease. Material: peripheral blood. As DNA, the CDR3 is TGTGCCAGCAGCTTAGCACAGGGGGCGAGAGAAAAACTGTTTTTT. Its translation: CASSLAQGAREKLFF.